This record looks at one TCR beta chain sequence and its context. These data originate in a study of blood T cell repertoires in COVID-19. On the study more broadly: COVID-19 samples from acute and convalescent phases originated in the United States, Italy and Spain. The cDNA or gDNA used as material had been derived from T cells, B-cell-depleted T cells, or PBMCs.

In the original analysis: Estimation of nucleated cell counts was performed using reference gene primer amplification. Assay used: immunoSEQ multiplex PCR; TCRdb lists only in-frame clones, some missing. The D gene and trimming were derived from the DNA, and the V and J assignments and clone size from that table. Of approximately 61,000 clones in the sample, 65% to 85% were seen once. This CDR3 is built from 13 residues. The germline CDR1 and CDR2 sequences are MNHEY and SMNVEV (reference sequence). V was pared by 10 bases and J by 3 bases, with 15 bases between. This chain connects TRBV27 to TRBJ1-1; the D gene is possibly TRBD1 (6 bases). What was sequenced was peripheral blood. The sequence was collected from an older woman with acute or convalescent COVID-19. CDR3 nucleotide sequence: TGTGCCACCAATCCCACAGGGTACACTGAAGCTTTCTTT. As protein: CATNPTGYTEAFF.